Listed below are T cell receptor beta chains from one sample, sequenced in a study of cytomegalovirus exposure and HLA in healthy donors. Using immunoSEQ multiplex PCR, the repertoire was profiled, and TCRdb retains in-frame clones only, with some absent. Of 180,000 or so clones in the sample, nearly 80% were seen once. The specimen was PBMCs. The receptors shown here come from a man in his fifties in good health and CMV-seropositive. Both conserved end residues are part of each CDR3. The order of the fields is D gene, V gene, J gene, clone size, CDR3 protein, CDR3 DNA. D genes are given only for firm matches. Clone sizes are given selectively: once, few, many, or a class where the clone is expanded.

d_gene: TRBD1; v_gene: TRBV29-1; j_gene: TRBJ2-5; abundance: .; CDR3aa: CSAQTGGQETQYF; CDR3nt: TGCAGCGCCCAGACAGGGGGCCAGGAGACCCAGTACTTC
d_gene: TRBD2; v_gene: TRBV5-1; j_gene: TRBJ2-3; abundance: .; CDR3aa: CASSPGLASTDTQYF; CDR3nt: TGCGCCAGCAGCCCGGGACTAGCTTCCACAGATACGCAGTATTTT
d_gene: .; v_gene: TRBV6-1; j_gene: TRBJ1-1; abundance: .; CDR3aa: CASVRGITEAFF; CDR3nt: TGTGCCAGTGTACGGGGGATCACTGAAGCTTTCTTT
d_gene: TRBD1; v_gene: TRBV18; j_gene: TRBJ1-2; abundance: .; CDR3aa: CASSLDRGGYGYTF; CDR3nt: TGTGCCAGCTCGTTGGACAGGGGAGGCTATGGCTACACCTTC
d_gene: TRBD1; v_gene: TRBV29-1; j_gene: TRBJ1-1; abundance: .; CDR3aa: CSVEAPGQGNEAFF; CDR3nt: TGCAGCGTTGAAGCCCCGGGACAGGGAAATGAAGCTTTCTTT
d_gene: .; v_gene: TRBV19; j_gene: TRBJ1-5; abundance: .; CDR3aa: CARLDSTNQPQHF; CDR3nt: TGTGCCAGGCTAGACAGCACCAATCAGCCCCAGCATTTT
d_gene: TRBD2; v_gene: TRBV28; j_gene: TRBJ2-1; abundance: once; CDR3aa: CASRGVITYNEQFF; CDR3nt: TGTGCCAGCCGGGGGGTGATAACCTACAATGAGCAGTTCTTC
d_gene: TRBD2; v_gene: TRBV7-6; j_gene: TRBJ2-5; abundance: .; CDR3aa: CASSLALPAGGGWETQYF; CDR3nt: TGTGCCAGCAGCTTAGCGCTCCCAGCGGGGGGCGGGTGGGAGACCCAGTACTTC
d_gene: TRBD1; v_gene: TRBV7-6; j_gene: TRBJ2-1; abundance: .; CDR3aa: CASSPGGSINQQFF; CDR3nt: TGTGCCAGCAGCCCAGGGGGATCAATTAATCAGCAGTTCTTC
d_gene: TRBD1; v_gene: TRBV29-1; j_gene: TRBJ2-7; abundance: .; CDR3aa: CSVEIGQGARNEQYF; CDR3nt: TGCAGCGTTGAGATCGGACAGGGGGCTAGGAACGAGCAGTACTTC
d_gene: .; v_gene: TRBV6-5; j_gene: TRBJ2-2; abundance: .; CDR3aa: CASSYSLAGELFF; CDR3nt: TGTGCCAGCAGTTACTCCCTAGCCGGGGAGCTGTTTTTT
d_gene: .; v_gene: TRBV25-1; j_gene: TRBJ2-5; abundance: .; CDR3aa: CASSPAGKETQYF; CDR3nt: TGTGCCAGCAGTCCCGCGGGGAAAGAGACCCAGTACTTC
d_gene: .; v_gene: TRBV6-4; j_gene: TRBJ1-2; abundance: .; CDR3aa: CASSEDFPSRGNYGYTF; CDR3nt: TGTGCCAGCAGTGAGGATTTCCCGAGCAGGGGCAACTATGGCTACACCTTC
d_gene: .; v_gene: TRBV5-1; j_gene: TRBJ2-2; abundance: .; CDR3aa: CASSLEGRTGELFF; CDR3nt: TGCGCCAGCAGCTTGGAGGGGAGGACCGGGGAGCTGTTTTTT
d_gene: TRBD1; v_gene: TRBV28; j_gene: TRBJ1-5; abundance: .; CDR3aa: CATRQGIKQPQHF; CDR3nt: TGTGCCACCCGACAGGGGATTAAACAGCCCCAGCATTTT
d_gene: .; v_gene: TRBV13; j_gene: TRBJ1-5; abundance: .; CDR3aa: CASSLGRGGGRSQHF; CDR3nt: TGTGCCAGCAGCTTAGGCCGGGGGGGAGGTCGTTCCCAGCATTTT
d_gene: .; v_gene: TRBV5-4; j_gene: TRBJ2-3; abundance: .; CDR3aa: CASSVSYTDTQYF; CDR3nt: TGTGCCAGCAGCGTCTCTTACACAGATACGCAGTATTTT
d_gene: .; v_gene: TRBV4-1; j_gene: TRBJ1-1; abundance: few; CDR3aa: CASSQGGGMNTEAFF; CDR3nt: TGCGCCAGCAGCCAAGGGGGGGGAATGAACACTGAAGCTTTCTTT
d_gene: .; v_gene: TRBV19; j_gene: TRBJ2-2; abundance: .; CDR3aa: CASSISTGNTGELFF; CDR3nt: TGTGCCAGTAGTATAAGTACAGGGAACACCGGGGAGCTGTTTTTT
d_gene: .; v_gene: TRBV30; j_gene: TRBJ1-5; abundance: .; CDR3aa: CAWSADRPTSYSNQPQHF; CDR3nt: TGTGCCTGGAGTGCAGACAGGCCTACCTCGTATAGCAATCAGCCCCAGCATTTT
d_gene: TRBD2; v_gene: TRBV5-4; j_gene: TRBJ2-5; abundance: .; CDR3aa: CASSSGLNMESTQYF; CDR3nt: TGTGCCAGCAGCTCGGGACTAAATATGGAGAGTACCCAGTACTTC
d_gene: .; v_gene: TRBV28; j_gene: TRBJ1-1; abundance: .; CDR3aa: CASSQTGYLWTEAFF; CDR3nt: TGTGCCAGCAGCCAAACAGGATATCTTTGGACTGAAGCTTTCTTT
d_gene: TRBD1; v_gene: TRBV7-2; j_gene: TRBJ1-1; abundance: .; CDR3aa: CASSFNLGQGNTEAFF; CDR3nt: TGTGCCAGCAGCTTTAACTTGGGACAGGGGAACACTGAAGCTTTCTTT
d_gene: .; v_gene: TRBV5-4; j_gene: TRBJ1-5; abundance: few; CDR3aa: CASSLDRGGGQPQHF; CDR3nt: TGTGCCAGCAGCTTGGACCGGGGAGGGGGTCAGCCCCAGCATTTT
d_gene: .; v_gene: TRBV29-1; j_gene: TRBJ1-5; abundance: once; CDR3aa: CSVAYGYSNQPQHF; CDR3nt: TGCAGCGTTGCGTACGGTTATAGCAATCAGCCCCAGCATTTT
d_gene: TRBD1; v_gene: TRBV4-1; j_gene: TRBJ2-7; abundance: once; CDR3aa: CASSQEDRGSYEQYF; CDR3nt: TGCGCCAGCAGCCAAGAGGACAGGGGTTCCTACGAGCAGTACTTC
d_gene: TRBD2; v_gene: TRBV2; j_gene: TRBJ2-1; abundance: .; CDR3aa: CASIRASGGLYNEQFF; CDR3nt: TGTGCCAGCATAAGGGCTAGCGGGGGCCTATACAATGAGCAGTTCTTC
d_gene: .; v_gene: TRBV28; j_gene: TRBJ1-5; abundance: .; CDR3aa: CASSAGDQPQHF; CDR3nt: TGTGCCAGCAGTGCAGGGGATCAGCCCCAGCATTTT
d_gene: TRBD2; v_gene: TRBV13; j_gene: TRBJ2-3; abundance: .; CDR3aa: CASSPGTSGGARADTQYF; CDR3nt: TGTGCCAGCAGCCCCGGGACTAGCGGGGGGGCCCGGGCAGATACGCAGTATTTT
d_gene: .; v_gene: TRBV2; j_gene: TRBJ1-5; abundance: .; CDR3aa: CASNLRNQPQHF; CDR3nt: TGTGCCAGCAATTTGAGGAATCAGCCCCAGCATTTT
d_gene: TRBD1; v_gene: TRBV16; j_gene: TRBJ1-5; abundance: .; CDR3aa: CASSQLRGTGATGAFNQPQHF; CDR3nt: TGTGCCAGCAGCCAACTGAGGGGGACAGGGGCGACCGGGGCCTTCAATCAGCCCCAGCATTTT
d_gene: TRBD1; v_gene: TRBV5-1; j_gene: TRBJ1-1; abundance: .; CDR3aa: CASLDQGVGTEAFF; CDR3nt: TGCGCCAGCCTAGATCAGGGGGTTGGGACTGAAGCTTTCTTT
d_gene: TRBD1; v_gene: TRBV28; j_gene: TRBJ1-5; abundance: .; CDR3aa: CASSFGIPLGTGVRNQPQHF; CDR3nt: TGTGCCAGCAGTTTTGGCATCCCCCTAGGGACAGGGGTACGGAATCAGCCCCAGCATTTT
d_gene: TRBD2; v_gene: TRBV5-1; j_gene: TRBJ2-7; abundance: .; CDR3aa: CASSSGRAYEQYF; CDR3nt: TGCGCCAGCAGCAGCGGGAGGGCCTACGAGCAGTACTTC
d_gene: .; v_gene: TRBV15; j_gene: TRBJ1-3; abundance: .; CDR3aa: CATSRGVQGTGNTIYF; CDR3nt: TGTGCCACCAGCAGAGGCGTGCAGGGGACAGGAAACACCATATATTTT
d_gene: TRBD1; v_gene: TRBV29-1; j_gene: TRBJ1-2; abundance: .; CDR3aa: CSVEEGQGSGYTF; CDR3nt: TGCAGCGTTGAAGAAGGACAGGGCAGTGGCTACACCTTC
d_gene: .; v_gene: TRBV4-2; j_gene: TRBJ2-3; abundance: once; CDR3aa: CASNAPGVTDTQYF; CDR3nt: TGTGCCAGCAATGCGCCAGGGGTCACAGATACGCAGTATTTT
d_gene: .; v_gene: TRBV6-5; j_gene: TRBJ1-5; abundance: .; CDR3aa: CASSYSGPGVNQPQHF; CDR3nt: TGTGCCAGCAGTTACTCGGGGCCCGGAGTCAATCAGCCCCAGCATTTT
d_gene: TRBD1; v_gene: TRBV15; j_gene: TRBJ2-4; abundance: .; CDR3aa: CATSRQGALAKNIQYF; CDR3nt: TGTGCCACCAGCAGACAGGGGGCGTTAGCCAAAAACATTCAGTACTTC
d_gene: .; v_gene: TRBV29-1; j_gene: TRBJ1-1; abundance: .; CDR3aa: CSVEAMFGNTEAFF; CDR3nt: TGCAGCGTTGAAGCCATGTTCGGGAACACTGAAGCTTTCTTT
d_gene: .; v_gene: TRBV28; j_gene: TRBJ1-3; abundance: .; CDR3aa: CASYRDPPSGNTIYF; CDR3nt: TGTGCCAGTTACAGGGATCCACCCTCTGGAAACACCATATATTTT
d_gene: TRBD1; v_gene: TRBV5-6; j_gene: TRBJ1-2; abundance: .; CDR3aa: CASSLEQGEYGYTF; CDR3nt: TGTGCCAGCAGCTTGGAACAGGGGGAGTATGGCTACACCTTC
d_gene: TRBD1; v_gene: TRBV5-1; j_gene: TRBJ1-2; abundance: .; CDR3aa: CASSPRQGDGYTF; CDR3nt: TGCGCCAGCAGCCCTAGACAGGGGGATGGCTACACCTTC
d_gene: .; v_gene: TRBV30; j_gene: TRBJ2-2; abundance: .; CDR3aa: CAWSTGSGRTGELFF; CDR3nt: TGTGCCTGGTCGACGGGGAGTGGTCGCACCGGGGAGCTGTTTTTT
d_gene: .; v_gene: TRBV7-6; j_gene: TRBJ1-2; abundance: .; CDR3aa: CASSQHRFYGYTF; CDR3nt: TGTGCCAGCAGCCAGCACAGATTCTATGGCTACACCTTC
d_gene: TRBD1; v_gene: TRBV28; j_gene: TRBJ1-4; abundance: .; CDR3aa: CASSWETGGNEKLFF; CDR3nt: TGTGCCAGCAGTTGGGAGACAGGGGGGAATGAAAAACTGTTTTTT
d_gene: .; v_gene: TRBV5-5; j_gene: TRBJ2-5; abundance: .; CDR3aa: CASSLIPGVETQYF; CDR3nt: TGTGCCAGCAGCTTGATCCCGGGAGTAGAGACCCAGTACTTC
d_gene: .; v_gene: TRBV5-6; j_gene: TRBJ1-2; abundance: .; CDR3aa: CASSFSGTSDGYTF; CDR3nt: TGTGCCAGCAGCTTCTCCGGGACATCAGATGGCTACACCTTC
d_gene: TRBD1; v_gene: TRBV6-5; j_gene: TRBJ1-3; abundance: .; CDR3aa: CASSYSGTAGNTIYF; CDR3nt: TGTGCCAGCAGTTACTCGGGGACAGCCGGAAACACCATATATTTT
d_gene: .; v_gene: TRBV2; j_gene: TRBJ2-5; abundance: .; CDR3aa: CASSGNPTGTQYF; CDR3nt: TGTGCCAGCAGTGGTAACCCCACCGGGACCCAGTACTTC
d_gene: TRBD2; v_gene: TRBV6-4; j_gene: TRBJ2-1; abundance: .; CDR3aa: CASTVRSTSDYNEQFF; CDR3nt: TGTGCCAGCACCGTTAGGAGTACTAGCGACTACAATGAGCAGTTCTTC
d_gene: .; v_gene: TRBV10-2; j_gene: TRBJ1-6; abundance: .; CDR3aa: CASSGGGGKKALHF; CDR3nt: TGCGCCAGCAGTGGGGGGGGAGGGAAGAAGGCCCTCCACTTT
d_gene: TRBD2; v_gene: TRBV4-2; j_gene: TRBJ2-7; abundance: .; CDR3aa: CASSQSSGGPSSYEQYF; CDR3nt: TGTGCCAGCAGCCAATCCAGCGGGGGGCCCTCCTCCTACGAGCAGTACTTC
d_gene: .; v_gene: TRBV5-6; j_gene: TRBJ2-1; abundance: .; CDR3aa: CASSFLAEQFF; CDR3nt: TGTGCCAGCAGCTTCCTGGCTGAGCAGTTCTTC
d_gene: TRBD1; v_gene: TRBV2; j_gene: TRBJ2-3; abundance: .; CDR3aa: CASSGQGSRTDTQYF; CDR3nt: TGTGCCAGCAGCGGACAGGGATCACGCACAGATACGCAGTATTTT
d_gene: TRBD2; v_gene: TRBV6-1; j_gene: TRBJ2-7; abundance: .; CDR3aa: CASSPVYGGVDEQYF; CDR3nt: TGTGCCAGCAGTCCCGTGTACGGGGGGGTGGACGAGCAGTACTTC
d_gene: TRBD2; v_gene: TRBV28; j_gene: TRBJ2-5; abundance: .; CDR3aa: CASSLPPGLAGGETQYF; CDR3nt: TGTGCCAGCAGTTTACCCCCCGGGCTAGCGGGGGGAGAGACCCAGTACTTC
d_gene: .; v_gene: TRBV19; j_gene: TRBJ1-1; abundance: .; CDR3aa: CASSILGLAEAFF; CDR3nt: TGTGCCAGTAGTATCCTAGGCTTGGCTGAAGCTTTCTTT
d_gene: .; v_gene: TRBV30; j_gene: TRBJ1-5; abundance: .; CDR3aa: CAWSVGGARQPQHF; CDR3nt: TGTGCCTGGAGTGTAGGGGGGGCTCGCCAGCCCCAGCATTTT